One and the same sample provided the 25 T cell receptor beta chains below, sequenced in a study of CD8+CD57+ T cells in acquired aplastic anemia. For CDR3 and TCR beta VDJ profiling, genomic DNA was the template used. TCRdb re-called the reads through MiXCR, storing one row per CDR3 protein. In the table there are 400,000 to 450,000 distinct CDR3 sequences, about two thirds of which are singletons. The sequencing input was sorted CD4+, CD8+, or CD8+CD57+ T cells (not recorded which) from PBMCs. These TCRs come from a human donor in good health, serving as a control.

The chain couples TRBV12-3 or TRBV12-4 to TRBJ2-5, with 8 bases identical to TRBD1. V trimming: 8 bases; J trimming: 4 bases; junction bases outside the gene matches: 6. The CDR3 totals 13 residues. The DNA of the CDR3 is TGTGCCAGCGCTGGAGACAGGGGAGAGACCCAGTACTTC. This sequence encodes CASAGDRGETQYF.

As concerns this clonotype: Its ends do not fully match the called genes, so a read error is possible. J is TRBJ2-5 and V is TRBV7-8; no clear D. The germline V gene encodes CDR1 SGHVS and CDR2 FQNEAQ. The CDR3 runs 14 residues. Here the CDR3 DNA reads TGTGCCAGCAGCCAACGGAAAGCGAGAGACCCAGTACATTTC. This encodes CASSQRKARDPVHF.

Details on this clonotype: This clone may be a read error of a much larger clone one base away. The chain links TRBV12-3 or TRBV12-4 to TRBJ2-5; 7 bases are a match to TRBD1. V dropped 6 bases and J dropped 7; count of bases not matched to a gene: 17. This CDR3 contains 16 residues. The CDR3 sequence is CASSFTTGEVKGTQYF. The CDR3 DNA is TGTGCCAGCAGCTTTACAACAGGGGAAGTGAAAGGGACCCAGTACTTC.

This rearrangement joins TRBV7-2 to TRBJ1-2; weak D call: TRBD1 (6 bases). Germline V gene data show CDR1 as SGHTA and CDR2 as FQGNSA. Trimming took off 5 bases at V and 4 bases at J, with 8 bases between the two ends. The CDR3 covers 12 residues. CDR3 sequence: CASSRDIYGYTF. CDR3 DNA: TGTGCCAGCAGCCGGGACATCTATGGCTACACCTTC.

The chain is built from TRBV20-1 and TRBJ1-1, with a weak D call TRBD1 (6 bases). The CDR3 spans 12 residues. Trimming took off 5 bases at V and 4 bases at J, with 11 bases between the two ends. CDR1 is DFQATT, CDR2 SNEGSKA, per germline (reference sequence). The CDR3 is CSAGGQITEAFF. The CDR3 DNA sequence: TGCAGTGCTGGGGGGCAGATCACTGAAGCTTTCTTT.

The gene calls are TRBV7-8 and TRBJ2-7; possible D gene TRBD1, 6 bases. There are 13 residues in the CDR3. Trimming removed 3 bases from V and 6 bases from J, with 12 bases in between. Germline V gives CDR1 SGHVS, CDR2 FQNEAQ. CDR3 residues: CASSFSYRAEQYV. Here the CDR3 DNA reads TGTGCCAGCAGCTTCAGCTACAGGGCCGAGCAGTACGTC.

The V call is TRBV20-1, the J call TRBJ2-3; 7 bases match TRBD2. Unmatched junction bases numbered 5, after V lost 5 bases and J lost 3 bases. Germline CDR1 DFQATT, CDR2 SNEGSKA (reference sequence). The CDR3 contains 13 residues. CDR3 in amino acids: CSAAPSGTDTQYF. Here the CDR3 DNA reads TGCAGTGCTGCCCCTAGCGGAACAGATACGCAGTATTTT.

Points on this clonotype: A read error may produce the germline difference seen at one junction end. The chain uses TRBV7-3 and TRBJ2-5; TRBD1 is a possible D gene (6 bases). Germline V gene data show CDR1 as SGHTA and CDR2 as FQGTGA. The length of the CDR3 is 14 residues. CDR3 region: CASSHSGPGQYFCF. In DNA form, the CDR3 reads TGTGCCAGCAGCCACTCCGGACCTGGACAGTATTTTTGCTTC.

The chain couples TRBV19 to TRBJ1-2; D gene uncertain. V was pared by 4 bases and J by 3 bases, with 6 bases between. The CDR3 runs 12 residues. The germline V gene has CDR1 LNHDA and CDR2 SQIVND (reference sequence). The CDR3 DNA reads TGTGCCAGTAGTAACGGGGACTATGGCTACACCTTC. This translates into CASSNGDYGYTF. The variable domain in full, with the rest retrieved from reference TRBV19 and TRBJ1-2, is DGGITQSPKYLFRKEGQNVTLSCEQNLNHDAMYWYRQDPGQGLRLIYYSQIVNDFQKGDIAEGYSVSREKKESFPLTVTSAQKNPTAFYLCASSNGDYGYTFGSGTRLTVV.

The V and J genes are TRBV12-3 or TRBV12-4 and TRBJ1-1; 9 nucleotides agree with TRBD1. The trim removed 6 bases at V and 11 bases at J, leaving 10 bases unmatched. The CDR3 runs to 13 residues. The CDR3 loop is CASSLDRGLNAFF. For the CDR3, the DNA is TGTGCCAGCAGCTTGGACAGGGGATTAAATGCTTTCTTT.

This sequence joins TRBV10-3 and TRBJ2-5, with TRBD2 matching over 7 bases. Germline V lookup: CDR1 ENHRY, CDR2 SYGVKD. The CDR3 consists of 12 residues. V trimming: 4 bases; J trimming: 10 bases; junction bases outside the gene matches: 6. For the CDR3, the DNA is TGTGCCATCAGTGGGGAGGGAGCAAACCAGTACTTC. It yields the protein CAISGEGANQYF.

This clonotype was found many times. V usage is TRBV9 and J usage is TRBJ2-2; D ambiguous. Between the trimmed V and J ends, which lost 0 bases and 1 base, there was a span of 4 bases. The CDR3 runs 14 residues. In germline, CDR1 is SGDLS, CDR2 YYNGEE. As DNA, the CDR3 is TGTGCCAGCAGCGTAGAACTGAACACCGGGGAGCTGTTTTTT. The encoded protein is CASSVELNTGELFF.

The sample holds a few counts of this clonotype. One end of the junction fails to match germline, which may point to a read error. The chain is built from TRBV5-1 and TRBJ1-3; weak D call: TRBD1 (5 bases). CDR3 length: 15 amino acids. Germline loops: CDR1 SGHRS, CDR2 YFSETQ. The CDR3 bases are TGCGCCAGCAGCTTAGGAGGGGTCAGTGGAGACACCATATATTTT. Translated: CASSLGGVSGDTIYF. The variable domain in full, completed from reference TRBV5-1 and TRBJ1-3, reads KAGVTQTPRYLIKTRGQQVTLSCSPISGHRSVSWYQQTPGQGLQFLFEYFSETQRNKGNFPGRFSGRQFSNSRSEMNVSTLELGDSALYLCASSLGGVSGDTIYFGEGSWLTVV.

The CDR3 loop reads CASSQEVRAETQYF. CDR3 bases: TGTGCCAGCAGCCAAGAGGTACGAGCGGAGACCCAGTACTTC. The chain recombines TRBV14 with TRBJ2-5; D not certain. This CDR3 comprises 14 residues. Germline V CDR1 and CDR2: SGHDN, FVKESK. With 0 bases removed from V and 5 bases from J, the gap between germline ends came to 10 bases.

This clonotype was counted at least ten times. The rearrangement joins TRBV19 to TRBJ1-3, with TRBD1 as a possible D gene (6 bases). The CDR3 is 14 residues long. V was trimmed by 7 bases and J by 1 base, leaving 11 bases between them. CDR1 is LNHDA and CDR2 is SQIVND in the germline V gene (reference sequence). The CDR3 DNA follows: TGTGCCAGTACCGAGGGGGAATCTGGAAACACCATATATTTT. This encodes CASTEGESGNTIYF.

In the case of this clonotype: A much more abundant neighbour one base away suggests this may be a read error. The chain links TRBV19 to TRBJ1-4; D gene unclear. The CDR3 covers 18 residues. Germline V gene lookup returns CDR1 LNHDA and CDR2 SQIVND (reference sequence). The CDR3 loop is CVSTSPETAGLTNEKLFF. The CDR3 region has the DNA TGTGTCAGCACCTCCCCGGAGACCGCAGGTTTAACTAATGAAAAACTGTTTTTT.

Concerning this clonotype: With a much larger clone just one base away, this may be a read error. V is TRBV10-3 and J is TRBJ1-1, with a tentative D call TRBD1 (5 bases). Per germline, CDR1 ENHRY and CDR2 SYGVKD. V lost 11 bases and J 5 bases, leaving 21 bases between the germline ends. The length of the CDR3 is 14 residues. CDR3 sequence reads: CACAPRGGRTEAFF. The CDR3, as DNA: TGTGCCTGCGCTCCCCGCGGGGGAAGGACTGAAGCTTTCTTT.

This clonotype was counted a single time. The chain is built from TRBV15 and TRBJ2-7; TRBD1 matches 7 bases. V lost 0 bases and J lost 5; bases outside the gene matches: 19. This CDR3 region has 19 residues. CDR1 is LNHNV and CDR2 is YYDKDF in the germline V gene (reference sequence). CDR3 region: CATSRDPNTGTVQVDEQYF. CDR3 sequence (DNA): TGTGCCACCAGCAGAGATCCAAATACTGGGACAGTCCAGGTCGACGAGCAGTACTTC.

This clonotype showed up just a few times. A single base separates this from a much larger clone, so it may be a read error. This rearrangement joins TRBV3-1 to TRBJ1-2, with 10 bases that match TRBD1. Germline V gives CDR1 LGHDT, CDR2 YNNKEL (reference sequence). The CDR3 totals 14 residues. The ends lost 4 bases at V and 4 bases at J; junction bases unmatched: 3. CDR3 sequence: CASSRGTGAYGYTF. Written as DNA, the CDR3 is TGTGCCAGCAGCCGCGGGACAGGGGCCTATGGCTACACCTTC. Looking up the rest from reference TRBV3-1 and TRBJ1-2 gives the full variable domain: DTAVSQTPKYLVTQMGNDKSIKCEQNLGHDTMYWYKQDSKKFLKIMFSYNNKELIINETVPNRFSPKSPDKAHLNLHINSLELGDSAVYFCASSRGTGAYGYTFGSGTRLTVV.

On this clonotype: Since no conserved phenylalanine or tryptophan closes the CDR3, a read error is the likely cause. It is unclear where the CDR3 begins or ends on the DNA, so no DNA is shown, and the CDR3 is as TCRdb lists it. The chain combines TRBV2 with TRBJ2-5; the DNA was not used to check the table's D call, TRBD1. CDR1 is SNHLY and CDR2 is FYNNEI in the germline V gene. The CDR3 length is 15 residues, termini included. This CDR3 reads CASSLDIAEQETEHC.

The V and J genes are TRBV20-1 and TRBJ1-6; 7 bases agree with TRBD1. After removal of 6 bases from V and 14 bases from J, the junction contained 13 bases not matched to a gene. The CDR3 extends over 13 amino acids. Germline assignment: CDR1 DFQATT and CDR2 SNEGSKA (reference sequence). Written as DNA, the CDR3 is TGCAGTGCCAGACAGGGAGATTATGGCTCCCTCCACTTT. Amino acid sequence: CSARQGDYGSLHF.

V usage is TRBV20-1 and J usage is TRBJ2-3, with 14 positions matching TRBD2. Germline V lookup: CDR1 DFQATT, CDR2 SNEGSKA (reference sequence). This CDR3 has 16 residues. V dropped 6 bases and J dropped 1; count of bases not matched to a gene: 6. CDR3: CSARLAGGRCTDTQYF. The CDR3 nucleotides are TGCAGTGCGCGACTAGCGGGGGGGCGCTGCACAGATACGCAGTATTTT.

Comments on this clonotype: No conserved phenylalanine or tryptophan is present at the end of the CDR3, so a read error is the likely explanation. V is TRBV30 and J is TRBJ1-1; maybe TRBD1 (5 bases). The germline V gene has CDR1 GTSNPN and CDR2 SVGIG (reference sequence). The length of the CDR3 is 14 residues. V dropped 0 bases and J dropped 1 base, with 9 bases sitting between them. CDR3 DNA sequence: TGTGCCTGGAGTGTCGGGCAGGGGAACACTGAAGCTTTCTCT. This gives the protein CAWSVGQGNTEAFS.

Remarks on this clonotype: A junction end diverges from the germline sequence, so it may reflect a read error. J is TRBJ1-5 and V is TRBV10-3; TRBD1 matches at 7 bases. Germline CDR1 and CDR2: ENHRY and SYGVKD. This CDR3 has 15 residues. DNA for the CDR3: TGTGCCAGCAGTGAAGGGGGGGACAGATATCAGCCCCAGCATTTT. Translating gives CASSEGGDRYQPQHF.

The chain combines TRBV29-1 with TRBJ1-2; D is unclear. V lost 3 bases, J lost 7 bases, and 12 bases lay in between. The CDR3 totals 12 residues. The germline gives CDR1 SQVTM, CDR2 ANQGSEA. The CDR3 here is CSVDLMGGGYTF. The CDR3 DNA follows: TGCAGCGTTGATCTCATGGGTGGTGGCTACACCTTC.